This TCR beta chain was recorded in a study of blood T cell repertoires in COVID-19. Looking at the study overall: COVID-19 samples from acute and convalescent phases originated in the United States, Italy and Spain. PBMCs, B-cell-depleted T cells, or T cells were the source of the cDNA or gDNA that made up the material.

There are a few counts of this clone. The germline V gene has CDR1 MNHEY and CDR2 SVGAGI. There are 13 residues in the CDR3. The ends were cut back, 7 bases at V and 4 bases at J, with 10 bases in the middle. Per the study methods: From reference gene primer amplification, estimates of nucleated cell counts were derived. Sequenced by immunoSEQ multiplex PCR; TCRdb stores in-frame clones only, minus some. That table is the source of V, J and clone size, and D and trimming were worked out from the DNA. The sample carries over 150,000 clones, about 79% recorded once. Sequencing used peripheral blood. The chain links TRBV6-5 to TRBJ1-4; D unresolved. This sequence originates from a human donor in a cohort sampled during active COVID-19. The chain's CDR3 is CASNRQVNEKLFF. Here the CDR3 DNA reads TGTGCCAGCAATCGTCAGGTTAATGAAAAACTGTTTTTT.